The T cell receptor (beta chain) described here comes from a study of cytotoxic CD8 clonotypes in ibrutinib-treated CLL. Germline V gene sequence: CDR1 SGHRS, CDR2 YFSETQ. V lost 4 bases to trimming and J lost 11 bases; unmatched junction nucleotides: 14. CDR3 length: 15 residues. Sequenced by immunoSEQ multiplex PCR; TCRdb stores in-frame clones only, minus some. This table holds roughly 200,000 clones, approximately 70% found once. Here the sequenced sample was PBMCs, taken after 12 months of ibrutinib treatment. The chain employs TRBV5-1 and TRBJ2-1, with 8 bases lining up with TRBD1. This clonotype was sampled from a human donor with chronic lymphocytic leukemia. The CDR3 is CASSVTGDSILKQFF. For the CDR3, the DNA is TGCGCCAGCAGCGTGACAGGGGATTCCATTCTCAAGCAGTTCTTC. Variable domain in full (rest from reference TRBV5-1 and TRBJ2-1): KAGVTQTPRYLIKTRGQQVTLSCSPISGHRSVSWYQQTPGQGLQFLFEYFSETQRNKGNFPGRFSGRQFSNSRSEMNVSTLELGDSALYLCASSVTGDSILKQFFGPGTRLTVL.